In this sample, the clone carrying this T cell receptor beta chain turned up many times. These data come from a study of T-cell reconstitution after alpha-beta-depleted transplantation in children. TCRbeta library preparation incorporated unique molecular identifiers. MiXCR, run by TCRdb on the PCR reads, gives a single entry per CDR3 protein. The sample has roughly 180,000 distinct CDR3 sequences; roughly 14% are singletons. Sequenced here: PBMCs from the stem cell graft donor, sampled from the stem cell graft. The TCR was taken from a human donor who donated a stem cell graft to a child with acute lymphoblastic leukemia.

The CDR3 region is CASSLSGNYNEQFF. In DNA, the CDR3 is TGTGCCAGCAGCCTTAGCGGGAACTACAATGAGCAGTTCTTC. This chain joins TRBV11-2 and TRBJ2-1; 8 bases align to TRBD2. V was pared by 5 bases and J by 3 bases, with 3 bases of the junction left unmatched. Germline V gene sequence: CDR1 SGHAT, CDR2 FQNNGV. The CDR3 runs to 14 residues.